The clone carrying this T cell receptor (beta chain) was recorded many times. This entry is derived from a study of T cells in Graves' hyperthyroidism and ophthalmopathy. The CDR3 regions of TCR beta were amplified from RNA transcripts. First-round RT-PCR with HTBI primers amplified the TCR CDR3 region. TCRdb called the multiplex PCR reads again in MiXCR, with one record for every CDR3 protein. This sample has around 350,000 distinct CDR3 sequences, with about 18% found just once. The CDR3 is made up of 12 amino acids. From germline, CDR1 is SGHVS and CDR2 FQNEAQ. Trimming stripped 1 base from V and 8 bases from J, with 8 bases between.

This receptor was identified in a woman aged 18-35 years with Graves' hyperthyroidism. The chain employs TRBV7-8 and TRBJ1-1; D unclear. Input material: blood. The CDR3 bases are TGTGCCAGCAGCTTAGTAGCCGGGGAAGCTTTCTTT. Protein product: CASSLVAGEAFF.